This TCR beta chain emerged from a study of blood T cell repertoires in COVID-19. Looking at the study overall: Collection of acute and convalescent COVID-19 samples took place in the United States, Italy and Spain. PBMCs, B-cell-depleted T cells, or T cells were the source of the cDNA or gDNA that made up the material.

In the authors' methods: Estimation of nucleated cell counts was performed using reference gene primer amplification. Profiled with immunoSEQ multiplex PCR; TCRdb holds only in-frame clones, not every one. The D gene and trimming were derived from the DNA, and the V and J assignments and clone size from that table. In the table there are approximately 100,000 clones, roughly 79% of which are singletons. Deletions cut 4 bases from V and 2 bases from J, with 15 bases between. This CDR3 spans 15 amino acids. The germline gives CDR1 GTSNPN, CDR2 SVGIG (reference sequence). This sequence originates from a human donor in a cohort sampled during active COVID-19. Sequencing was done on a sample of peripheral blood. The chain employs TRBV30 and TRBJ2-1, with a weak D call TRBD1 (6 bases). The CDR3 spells CAWTPTGRPYNEQFF. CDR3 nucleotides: TGTGCCTGGACCCCGACAGGCAGGCCCTACAATGAGCAGTTCTTC.